Reported below is one T cell receptor beta chain. The antigen is undetermined. A much larger clone differs from this one at a single base, so this may be a read error. V was trimmed by 6 bases and J by 0 bases, leaving 6 bases between them. CDR3 length equals 12 residues. Germline lookup yields CDR1 SGHAT and CDR2 FQNNGV. The sample originates from a study of tumor-infiltrating lymphocytes in primary liver carcinoma. Whole-study findings and limits: Overlap in tumor-adjacent and tumor-blood pairs fell below that of tumor region pairs. All five tumor regions shared only about 7-25% of top clones.

Both RNA and DNA were isolated together from approximately 20-30 mg of bulk tissue that had not been sorted. Every tumor contributed samples taken at five separate regions. The input was approximately 500 ng total RNA; TCR beta cDNA was made from it with a constant-region primer. The TCR beta library was amplified through three nested multiplex PCR rounds in a modified ARM-PCR procedure. Rounds one and two of PCR, each of roughly 10 cycles, were primed with TRBV1-TRBV30 forward primers and a C-beta reverse primer. A single record per CDR3 protein comes from TCRdb applying MiXCR to the multiplex PCR reads. In the table there are about 30,000 distinct CDR3 sequences, around two thirds of which are singletons.

This chain uses TRBV11-2 with TRBJ2-7; D ambiguous. The clonotype was recovered from a woman in her 30s with primary liver carcinoma and hepatitis B virus infection. Source material: liver tumor tissue from sampling region 3. Subset meaning: tumor region T3, left-lateral pole. In DNA, the CDR3 is TGTGCCAGCAGGGTTAGCTCCTACGAGCAGTACTTC. Its protein is CASRVSSYEQYF.